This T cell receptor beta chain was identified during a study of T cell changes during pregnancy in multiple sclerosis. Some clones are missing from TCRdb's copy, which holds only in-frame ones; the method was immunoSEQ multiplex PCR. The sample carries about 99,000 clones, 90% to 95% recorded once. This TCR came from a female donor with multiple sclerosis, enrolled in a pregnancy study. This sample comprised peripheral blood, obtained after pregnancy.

The CDR3 bases are TGTGCCAGCAGTGAACGGAGGCAGGCGGCCGGAGGGGGCTACACCTTC. This encodes CASSERRQAAGGGYTF. This sequence joins TRBV2 and TRBJ1-2; D is unclear. Deletions cut 2 bases from V and 8 bases from J, with 21 bases between. CDR1 and CDR2 from the germline V gene are SNHLY and FYNNEI. The CDR3 is 16 amino acids.